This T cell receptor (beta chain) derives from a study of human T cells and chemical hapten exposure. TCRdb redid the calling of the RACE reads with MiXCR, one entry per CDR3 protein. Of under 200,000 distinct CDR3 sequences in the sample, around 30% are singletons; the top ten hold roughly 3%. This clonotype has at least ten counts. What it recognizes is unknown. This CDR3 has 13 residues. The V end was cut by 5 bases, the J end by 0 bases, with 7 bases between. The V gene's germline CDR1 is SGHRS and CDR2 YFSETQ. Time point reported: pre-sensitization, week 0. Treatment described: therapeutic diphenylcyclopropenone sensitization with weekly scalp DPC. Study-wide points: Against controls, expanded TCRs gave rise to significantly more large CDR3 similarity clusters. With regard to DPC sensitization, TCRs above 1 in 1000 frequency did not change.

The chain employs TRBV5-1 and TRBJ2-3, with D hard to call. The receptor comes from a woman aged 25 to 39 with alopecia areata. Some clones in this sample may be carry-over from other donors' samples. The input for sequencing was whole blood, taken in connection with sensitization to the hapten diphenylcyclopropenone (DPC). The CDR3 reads CASRTSSTDTQYF. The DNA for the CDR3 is TGCGCCAGCAGGACATCTAGCACAGATACGCAGTATTTT.